This is a list of T cell receptor beta chains from one sample in a study of T cell responses to AZD1222 COVID-19 vaccine. The assay was immunoSEQ multiplex PCR, and TCRdb's table has in-frame clones only and misses some. In the table there are 140,000 to 150,000 clones, roughly nine tenths of which are singletons. This specimen was peripheral blood, taken 28 days after the second AZD1222 dose. The receptors were sampled from an adult who received the AZD1222 COVID-19 vaccine. CDR3s include the opening cysteine and the closing phenylalanine or tryptophan. D genes are given only for firm matches. Not all rows give a size; the values are once, few, many and, for expanded clones, a class.

TRBD1	TRBV19	-	TRBJ1-6	CASSIWDRGLSPLHF	TGTGCCAGTAGTATCTGGGACAGGGGGCTTTCACCCCTCCACTTT
-	TRBV5-6	-	TRBJ1-5	CASSLWGGASNQPQHF	TGTGCCAGCAGCTTGTGGGGCGGGGCTTCAAATCAGCCCCAGCATTTT
-	TRBV12-5	few	TRBJ1-2	CASGAGSNYGYTF	TGTGCTAGTGGGGCCGGGAGTAACTATGGCTACACCTTC
-	TRBV7-9	-	TRBJ1-1	CASSSPQGRTEAFF	TGTGCCAGCAGCTCACCGCAGGGGCGGACTGAAGCTTTCTTT
-	TRBV24-1	-	TRBJ2-4	CATSGGPGAKNIQYF	TGTGCCACCAGTGGGGGTCCGGGAGCCAAAAACATTCAGTACTTC
TRBD1	TRBV18	-	TRBJ1-2	CASSLETGQDGYTF	TGTGCCAGCTCACTGGAGACAGGGCAAGATGGCTACACCTTC
TRBD2	TRBV6-6	-	TRBJ2-2	CASSPALGVLAESNTGELFF	TGTGCCAGCAGCCCCGCCCTAGGCGTACTAGCGGAGTCGAACACCGGGGAGCTGTTTTTT
-	TRBV5-6	-	TRBJ1-1	CASSLWDLLTEAFF	TGTGCCAGCAGCTTGTGGGATCTCTTGACTGAAGCTTTCTTT
TRBD1	TRBV5-5	-	TRBJ2-3	CASPGQGASDTQYF	TGTGCCAGCCCAGGACAGGGGGCTTCGGATACGCAGTATTTT
-	TRBV6-5	-	TRBJ1-4	CASSPRGRGEKLFF	TGTGCCAGCAGCCCGCGAGGGCGCGGTGAAAAACTGTTTTTT
-	TRBV19	-	TRBJ1-1	CASSIGLGAGTEAFF	TGTGCCAGTAGTATAGGATTGGGGGCGGGCACTGAAGCTTTCTTT
-	TRBV19	-	TRBJ1-2	CASSIVIGVLSGYTF	TGTGCCAGTAGTATAGTAATCGGGGTGTTGAGTGGCTACACCTTC
-	TRBV4-3	-	TRBJ2-1	CASSHGDYNEQFF	TGCGCCAGCAGCCATGGGGACTACAATGAGCAGTTCTTC
TRBD1	TRBV10-3	-	TRBJ1-4	CAISETGQAVGKLFF	TGTGCCATCAGTGAGACCGGACAGGCTGTAGGAAAACTGTTTTTT
-	TRBV11-2	-	TRBJ1-4	CASSIAGTPTNEKLFF	TGTGCCAGCAGCATAGCGGGGACACCAACTAATGAAAAACTGTTTTTT
TRBD1	TRBV12-5	-	TRBJ2-1	CASGSGQGDDNEQFF	TGTGCTAGTGGTTCCGGACAGGGAGACGACAATGAGCAGTTCTTC
TRBD1	TRBV30	-	TRBJ1-4	CAWSVWDRLNEKLFF	TGTGCCTGGAGTGTTTGGGACAGACTAAACGAAAAACTGTTTTTT
-	TRBV21-1	once	TRBJ2-5	CASSIRDTRRETQYF	TGTGCCAGCAGCATCCGGGACACACGACGAGAGACCCAGTACTTC
-	TRBV2	-	TRBJ1-1	CASRSATFF	TGTGCCAGTCGCTCTGCGACTTTCTTT
-	TRBV18	-	TRBJ1-1	CASSPTTGPEAFF	TGTGCCAGCTCACCGACCACAGGGCCTGAAGCTTTCTTT
-	TRBV19	-	TRBJ2-1	CASRPLTTGANQQFF	TGTGCCAGTAGGCCATTGACCACGGGCGCCAATCAGCAGTTCTTC
TRBD2	TRBV27	-	TRBJ2-7	CASSLIGGRTHYEQYF	TGTGCCAGCAGTTTGATCGGCGGGAGGACCCACTACGAGCAGTACTTC
-	TRBV4-3	-	TRBJ2-5	CASSQEYRGIETQYF	TGCGCCAGCAGCCAAGAGTATAGGGGAATAGAGACCCAGTACTTC
-	TRBV18	-	TRBJ2-7	CASSPGVPEQYF	TGTGCCAGCTCACCCGGGGTTCCCGAGCAGTACTTC
-	TRBV10-3	-	TRBJ1-3	CAISEGGGGSGNTIYF	TGTGCCATCAGTGAAGGCGGCGGAGGCTCTGGAAACACCATATATTTT
TRBD1	TRBV29-1	-	TRBJ1-2	CSVDPGGWDYGYTF	TGCAGCGTGGACCCAGGGGGTTGGGACTATGGCTACACCTTC
-	TRBV14	-	TRBJ1-1	CASSQDQGLRAFF	TGTGCCAGCAGCCAAGATCAGGGATTAAGAGCTTTCTTT